This TCR beta chain was retrieved from a study of T cells in Graves' hyperthyroidism and ophthalmopathy. Findings of the study overall: Also found in blood were most expanded thyroid clonotypes above 0.001. Ophthalmopathy was distinguished from stable hyperthyroidism by 13 V-J signatures.

Per the germline V gene, CDR1 is SGHTA and CDR2 is FQGNSA. With 5 bases clipped from V and 4 bases from J, the junction kept 7 bases outside the gene matches. The CDR3 sequence is 14 residues long. It was RNA transcripts that yielded the amplified TCR beta CDR3 regions. An initial round of RT-PCR targeting the TCR CDR3 relied on the HTBI primer set. One entry per CDR3 protein, called by TCRdb with MiXCR from the multiplex PCR reads. Among a few hundred thousand distinct CDR3 sequences listed, 12% to 15% were seen once. Many counts were recorded for this clonotype. Its antigen is currently unknown. Newly diagnosed hyperthyroidism patients aged 18 to 65 years had disease lasting under 2 months. Any patient presenting with uncontrolled infection, other autoimmune disease, pregnancy or lactation was left out.

This rearrangement joins TRBV7-2 to TRBJ1-2; 7 bases map to TRBD1. The sequence was obtained from a woman under 30 with Graves' hyperthyroidism. The sequencing input was blood. The CDR3 nucleotides read TGTGCCAGCAGCCCGGGACAGCCTCTCTATGGCTACACCTTC. Translation: CASSPGQPLYGYTF. Full variable domain (missing parts from reference TRBV7-2 and TRBJ1-2): GAGVSQSPSNKVTEKGKDVELRCDPISGHTALYWYRQSLGQGLEFLIYFQGNSAPDKSGLPSDRFSAERTGGSVSTLTIQRTQQEDSAVYLCASSPGQPLYGYTFGSGTRLTVV.